The rows below give T cell receptor beta chains drawn from one sample of a study of T cell responses to AZD1222 COVID-19 vaccine. This table comes from immunoSEQ multiplex PCR, and its TCRdb copy is limited to in-frame clones, with some not included. The repertoire holds around 200,000 clones, with 94% as singletons. Sample: peripheral blood, taken 28 days after the second AZD1222 dose. The receptors derive from an adult who received the AZD1222 COVID-19 vaccine. Both conserved end residues are part of each CDR3. The D gene is left open where the match is weak. Size tells how often a clone was seen (once, few, many) or the class of an expanded clone, and some rows leave it out.

j_call v_call d_call clone_size cdr3_aa cdr3_nt
TRBJ2-1 TRBV14 NA NA CASSPLLAFGSIGNEQFF TGTGCCAGCAGCCCACTTCTGGCTTTCGGGAGTATCGGGAATGAGCAGTTCTTC
TRBJ1-6 TRBV2 NA NA CASSESPSPLHF TGTGCCAGCAGTGAGTCGCCTTCACCCCTCCACTTT
TRBJ2-2 TRBV5-1 NA NA CASSHRRGQTTGELFF TGCGCCAGCAGCCACAGGAGGGGACAGACAACCGGGGAGCTGTTTTTT
TRBJ1-5 TRBV7-2 TRBD1 NA CASRLIGTGGGQPQHF TGTGCCAGCAGACTGATCGGGACAGGGGGAGGTCAGCCCCAGCATTTT
TRBJ1-6 TRBV7-9 NA NA CASSQTSADSPLHF TGTGCCAGCAGTCAGACATCGGCCGATTCACCCCTCCACTTT
TRBJ2-2 TRBV7-9 TRBD2 NA CASSFQTSGSGSGELFF TGTGCCAGCAGCTTCCAGACTAGCGGGAGCGGATCCGGGGAGCTGTTTTTT
TRBJ1-1 TRBV19 NA NA CASSVLPGRMNTEAFF TGTGCCAGTAGTGTACTTCCGGGACGTATGAACACTGAAGCTTTCTTT
TRBJ1-4 TRBV4-2 NA once CASSRGGEEKLFF TGTGCCAGCAGTAGGGGGGGGGAGGAAAAACTGTTTTTT
TRBJ2-7 TRBV7-9 NA NA CASSVASYEQYF TGTGCCAGCAGCGTTGCCTCCTACGAGCAGTACTTC
TRBJ1-1 TRBV6-6 NA NA CASRLQENTEAFF TGTGCCAGCAGGCTACAGGAGAACACTGAAGCTTTCTTT
TRBJ2-7 TRBV30 TRBD1 NA CAWSGGGQGTYEQYF TGTGCCTGGAGTGGAGGGGGACAGGGGACCTACGAGCAGTACTTC
TRBJ1-6 TRBV10-3 NA NA CAIGGDNNSPLHF TGTGCCATCGGAGGGGACAATAATTCACCCCTCCACTTT
TRBJ2-1 TRBV9 TRBD2 NA CASSVGAGGHNEQFF TGTGCCAGCAGCGTAGGAGCGGGAGGGCACAATGAGCAGTTCTTC
TRBJ2-1 TRBV27 NA NA CASSFVGVGNRVVSYNEQFF TGTGCCAGCAGTTTTGTCGGGGTGGGGAACAGGGTAGTCTCCTACAATGAGCAGTTCTTC
TRBJ1-6 TRBV16 NA NA CASSGQSNSPLHF TGTGCCAGCAGCGGACAGTCCAATTCACCCCTCCACTTT
TRBJ1-1 TRBV6-5 NA NA CASRPDGNTEAFF TGTGCCAGCAGACCGGACGGGAACACTGAAGCTTTCTTT
TRBJ1-1 TRBV5-1 NA once CASSSGGSENTEAFF TGCGCCAGCAGCTCCGGCGGCAGCGAAAACACTGAAGCTTTCTTT
TRBJ1-2 TRBV21-1 NA once CASSIHGQENYGYTF TGTGCCAGCAGCATACACGGACAGGAAAACTATGGCTACACCTTC
TRBJ1-5 TRBV30 NA NA CAWSRTKNSNQPQHF TGTGCCTGGAGTCGGACAAAGAATAGCAATCAGCCCCAGCATTTT
TRBJ1-3 TRBV30 NA NA CAWSSRTIGNTIYF TGTGCCTGGAGCTCCCGGACTATAGGAAACACCATATATTTT
TRBJ2-7 TRBV28 NA once CASSLWGYEQYF TGTGCCAGCAGTTTGTGGGGGTACGAGCAGTACTTC
TRBJ1-5 TRBV19 NA NA CASSITGEGQPQHF TGTGCCAGTAGTATAACGGGGGAAGGTCAGCCCCAGCATTTT
TRBJ2-5 TRBV7-2 NA NA CASSLGGGETQYF TGTGCCAGCAGCTTGGGGGGCGGTGAGACCCAGTACTTC
TRBJ1-3 TRBV4-1 NA NA CASSQGTVSGNTIYF TGCGCCAGCAGCCAAGGGACGGTCTCTGGAAACACCATATATTTT
TRBJ2-3 TRBV5-6 TRBD2 once CASTGTSSADTQYF TGTGCCAGCACCGGGACTAGTAGTGCGGATACGCAGTATTTT
TRBJ1-1 TRBV9 NA NA CASSVQVNTEAFF TGTGCCAGCAGCGTCCAGGTGAACACTGAAGCTTTCTTT
TRBJ1-1 TRBV25-1 TRBD1 NA CASSAGQGGTEAFF TGTGCCAGCAGTGCCGGACAGGGTGGCACTGAAGCTTTCTTT
TRBJ1-1 TRBV18 NA NA CASSPPRSSTEAFF TGTGCCAGCTCACCACCAAGGTCTTCCACTGAAGCTTTCTTT
TRBJ2-2 TRBV7-3 TRBD1 NA CASSTGDRTGELFF TGTGCCAGCAGCACAGGGGACAGAACCGGGGAGCTGTTTTTT
TRBJ2-7 TRBV5-1 NA few CASSLGSGPSYEQYF TGCGCCAGCAGCTTGGGATCGGGACCTTCCTACGAGCAGTACTTC
TRBJ2-1 TRBV6-5 TRBD1 NA CASRSGQGFRNEQFF TGTGCCAGCAGATCCGGACAGGGATTTCGCAATGAGCAGTTCTTC
TRBJ1-1 TRBV7-7 NA NA CASRGEGETNTEAFF TGTGCCAGCCGGGGAGAGGGAGAGACGAACACTGAAGCTTTCTTT
TRBJ2-2 TRBV7-2 NA NA CASSGISGELFF TGTGCCAGCTCCGGGATCTCCGGGGAGCTGTTTTTT
TRBJ1-1 TRBV7-9 NA NA CASSLVQGNTEAFF TGTGCCAGCAGCTTAGTACAGGGGAACACTGAAGCTTTCTTT
TRBJ2-1 TRBV30 TRBD2 NA CAWSGGGGRGAEQFF TGTGCCTGGAGCGGGGGGGGAGGGCGTGGCGCTGAGCAGTTCTTC
TRBJ1-1 TRBV7-9 NA NA CASSLALSAPGALNTEAFF TGTGCCAGCAGCTTAGCGCTAAGTGCCCCAGGGGCTCTGAACACTGAAGCTTTCTTT
TRBJ1-1 TRBV2 NA NA CASSEASGGAEAFF TGTGCCAGCAGTGAAGCTAGTGGGGGCGCTGAAGCTTTCTTT
TRBJ1-2 TRBV6-5 NA once CASSKRQVPVLGTF TGTGCCAGCAGCAAGAGACAGGTGCCTGTTTTAGGCACCTTC
TRBJ2-1 TRBV11-2 NA NA CASSFTGTNNEQFF TGTGCCAGCAGCTTTACCGGGACCAACAATGAGCAGTTCTTC
TRBJ2-1 TRBV6-4 NA NA CASSSEGSSYNEQFF TGTGCCAGCAGTTCAGAGGGGTCCTCCTACAATGAGCAGTTCTTC
TRBJ2-3 TRBV9 TRBD1 NA CASSSGQGTIGDTQYF TGTGCCAGCAGCTCAGGACAGGGTACGATAGGAGATACGCAGTATTTT